Listed below are T cell receptor beta chains from one sample, sequenced in a study of T cell responses to AZD1222 COVID-19 vaccine. Method: immunoSEQ multiplex PCR; TCRdb's copy keeps in-frame clones and lacks some. This sample has 150,000 or so clones, with 70% to 90% found just once. The sample here was peripheral blood, taken on day 0 of MenACWY control vaccination. The receptor set was obtained from an adult in good health. CDR3s include the opening cysteine and the closing phenylalanine or tryptophan. A D gene is named only where the DNA matches it firmly. Clone size appears in some rows only: once, few, many, or a class for an expanded clone.

NA,TRBJ2-5,TRBV10-3,NA,TGTGCCATCAGGAACGGGGGTGGGGTAGAGACCCAGTACTTC,CAIRNGGGVETQYF
NA,TRBJ2-3,TRBV6-5,NA,TGTGCCAGCAGGGCGGGACCCACAGATACGCAGTATTTT,CASRAGPTDTQYF
NA,TRBJ2-2,TRBV5-1,NA,TGCGCCAGCAGCATTAGCGGAGACACCGGGGAGCTGTTTTTT,CASSISGDTGELFF
NA,TRBJ1-1,TRBV6-1,NA,TGTGCCAGCAGTGTTAGAAGACGGACCATGAACACTGAAGCTTTCTTT,CASSVRRRTMNTEAFF
NA,TRBJ1-2,TRBV5-5,TRBD1,TGTGCCAGCAGCTTGGTGGGGACAGGCGTCTATGGCTACACCTTC,CASSLVGTGVYGYTF
few,TRBJ2-2,TRBV18,NA,TGTGCCAGCCACCAGGGGGGCGCGGACACCGGGGAGCTGTTTTTT,CASHQGGADTGELFF
NA,TRBJ2-3,TRBV24-1,NA,TGTGCCACCAGTTCCCCCGCACGCGGGGTTAGCACAGATACGCAGTATTTT,CATSSPARGVSTDTQYF
NA,TRBJ2-1,TRBV4-2,TRBD2,TGTGCCAGCAGCCAAGGGTCTAGCGGGGGGGCCGATGAGCAGTTCTTC,CASSQGSSGGADEQFF
NA,TRBJ1-1,TRBV7-2,NA,TGTGCCAGCAGTTCCCAGGTGAACACTGAAGCTTTCTTT,CASSSQVNTEAFF
NA,TRBJ2-3,TRBV3-1/TRBV3-2,NA,TGTGCCAGCAGCCATGGTGTCTCCTCGGGCACAGATACGCAGTATTTT,CASSHGVSSGTDTQYF
NA,TRBJ1-6,TRBV19,NA,TGTGCCAGTACAACCTTTGGGACACCCCTCCACTTT,CASTTFGTPLHF
NA,TRBJ2-7,TRBV12-3/TRBV12-4,TRBD1,TGTGCCAGCAGACGGCAGGGGGACGAGCAGTACTTC,CASRRQGDEQYF
NA,TRBJ1-1,TRBV5-4,NA,TGTGCCAGCAGCCCGCCTAGGAACACTGAAGCTTTCTTT,CASSPPRNTEAFF
NA,TRBJ2-3,TRBV5-1,TRBD2,TGCGCCAGCAGCTGGGGGACTAGCGACACAGATACGCAGTATTTT,CASSWGTSDTDTQYF
NA,TRBJ2-1,TRBV4-3,NA,TGCGCCAGCAGCCAAGGTGGTATTTCGGGGGCCCCACCATACAATGAGCAGTTCTTC,CASSQGGISGAPPYNEQFF
NA,TRBJ1-4,TRBV12-3/TRBV12-4,TRBD1,TGTGCCAGCAGTTTAGCGACAGGGGAAAAACTGTTTTTT,CASSLATGEKLFF
NA,TRBJ1-1,TRBV5-1,NA,TGCGCCAGCAGCTGGACTTCGGACACTGAAGCTTTCTTT,CASSWTSDTEAFF
NA,TRBJ1-1,TRBV12-3/TRBV12-4,NA,TGTGCCAGCAGTTTGGGTATGAACACTGAAGCTTTCTTT,CASSLGMNTEAFF
NA,TRBJ2-1,TRBV5-1,TRBD1,TGCGCCAGCAGCTTGGGGGGGACAGGGCCCTACAATGAGCAGTTCTTC,CASSLGGTGPYNEQFF
NA,TRBJ2-7,TRBV11-3,NA,TGTGCCAGCAGCTTAGAACAGCGTGGGGGTTCCTACGAGCAGTACTTC,CASSLEQRGGSYEQYF
NA,TRBJ1-1,TRBV19,NA,TGTGCCAGTGGTTGGGCTGAAGCTTTCTTT,CASGWAEAFF
NA,TRBJ1-2,TRBV27,NA,TGTGCCAGCAGTATCCACCCGTTAGGGGCTGGCTATGGCTACACCTTC,CASSIHPLGAGYGYTF
NA,TRBJ2-2,TRBV5-8,NA,TGTGCCAGCAGCGCGCCTTGGACGGAGAACACCGGGGAGCTGTTTTTT,CASSAPWTENTGELFF
NA,TRBJ1-5,TRBV18,NA,TGTGCCAGCTCACCATCAGGGGATCAGCCCCAGCATTTT,CASSPSGDQPQHF
NA,TRBJ1-2,TRBV7-6,TRBD1,TGTGCCAGCAGCTTATTTGGAGGGACAGGAGGTGGCTACACCTTC,CASSLFGGTGGGYTF
NA,TRBJ2-1,TRBV5-1,NA,TGCGCCAGCACCCGGGAACGGAGCTCCTACAATGAGCAGTTCTTC,CASTRERSSYNEQFF
NA,TRBJ1-2,TRBV6-1,NA,TGTGCCAGCAGTGAAGCGCTTGAGGGTTACAACGACTATGGCTACACCTTC,CASSEALEGYNDYGYTF
NA,TRBJ1-4,TRBV5-5,NA,TGTGCCAGCAGCCCTCTCGGGGAAAAACTGTTTTTT,CASSPLGEKLFF
NA,TRBJ1-1,TRBV6-1,NA,TGTGCCAGCAGTGAAGAGGGGGAATGGACTGAAGCTTTCTTT,CASSEEGEWTEAFF
NA,TRBJ2-7,TRBV7-6,NA,TGTGCCAGCAGCTTAGCGGAAGAGGGATCCGCCCACGAGCAGTACTTC,CASSLAEEGSAHEQYF